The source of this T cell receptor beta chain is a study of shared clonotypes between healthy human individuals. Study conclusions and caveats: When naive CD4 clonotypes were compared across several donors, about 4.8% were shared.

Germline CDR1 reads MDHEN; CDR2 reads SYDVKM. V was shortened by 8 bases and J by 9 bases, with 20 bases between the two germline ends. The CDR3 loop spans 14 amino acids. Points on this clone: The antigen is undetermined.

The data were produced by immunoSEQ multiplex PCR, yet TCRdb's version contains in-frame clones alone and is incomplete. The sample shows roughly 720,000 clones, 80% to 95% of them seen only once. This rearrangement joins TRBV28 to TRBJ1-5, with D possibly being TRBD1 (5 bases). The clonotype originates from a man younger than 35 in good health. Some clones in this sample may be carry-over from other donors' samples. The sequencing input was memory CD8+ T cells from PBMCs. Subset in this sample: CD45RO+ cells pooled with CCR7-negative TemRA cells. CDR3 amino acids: CASREQGALWPQHF. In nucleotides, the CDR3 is TGTGCCAGCCGTGAGCAGGGCGCGCTTTGGCCCCAGCATTTT.